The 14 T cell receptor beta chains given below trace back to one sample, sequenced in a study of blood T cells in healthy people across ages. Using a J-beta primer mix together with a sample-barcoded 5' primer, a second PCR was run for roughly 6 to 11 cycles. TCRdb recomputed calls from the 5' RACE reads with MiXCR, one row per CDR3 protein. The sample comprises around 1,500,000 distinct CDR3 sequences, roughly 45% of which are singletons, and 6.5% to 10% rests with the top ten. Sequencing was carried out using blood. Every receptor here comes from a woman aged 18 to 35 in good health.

The DNA of the CDR3 is TGTGCCAGCAGTCTCACTAGCGGGAGCGACGAGCAGTACTTC. Translation: CASSLTSGSDEQYF. This chain joins TRBV12-3 or TRBV12-4 and TRBJ2-7; 11 bases are shared with TRBD2. V shed 5 bases, J shed 5 bases, and the junction held 5 bases outside the gene matches. CDR3 length equals 14 residues.

The CDR3 region has the DNA TGTGCCAGCAGGGTGATGGGACAGGGATCATACGAGCAGTACTTC. This encodes CASRVMGQGSYEQYF. V and J are TRBV28 and TRBJ2-7; 9 positions match TRBD1. Germline CDR1 reads MDHEN; CDR2 reads SYDVKM. V shed 6 bases and J 4 bases; nucleotides not matched to a gene: 10. This CDR3 is built from 15 residues.

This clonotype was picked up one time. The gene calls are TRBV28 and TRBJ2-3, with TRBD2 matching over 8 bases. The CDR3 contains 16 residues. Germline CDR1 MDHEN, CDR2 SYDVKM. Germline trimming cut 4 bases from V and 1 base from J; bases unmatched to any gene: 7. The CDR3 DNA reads TGTGCCAGCAGTTCGCAGGGTAGCGGGGGCACAGATACGCAGTATTTT. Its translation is CASSSQGSGGTDTQYF.

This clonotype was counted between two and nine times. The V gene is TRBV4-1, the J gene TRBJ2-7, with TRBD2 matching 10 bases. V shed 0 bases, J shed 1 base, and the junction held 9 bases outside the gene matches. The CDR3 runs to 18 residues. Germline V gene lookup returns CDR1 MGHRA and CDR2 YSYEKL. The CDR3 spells CASSQDQAGGPGSYEQYF. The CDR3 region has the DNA TGCGCCAGCAGCCAAGATCAAGCGGGAGGGCCCGGGTCCTACGAGCAGTACTTC.

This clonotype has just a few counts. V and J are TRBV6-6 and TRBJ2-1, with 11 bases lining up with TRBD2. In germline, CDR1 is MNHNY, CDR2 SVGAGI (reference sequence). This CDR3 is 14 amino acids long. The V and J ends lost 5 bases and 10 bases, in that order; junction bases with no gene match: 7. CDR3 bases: TGTGCCAGCAGTCGCGGGACTAGCGGCCACGAGCAGTTCTTC. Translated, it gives CASSRGTSGHEQFF.

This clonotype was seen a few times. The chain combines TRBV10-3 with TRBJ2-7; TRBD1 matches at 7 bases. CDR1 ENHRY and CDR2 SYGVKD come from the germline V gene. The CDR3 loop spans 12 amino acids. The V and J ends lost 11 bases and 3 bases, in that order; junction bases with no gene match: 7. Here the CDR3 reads CASGGSVYEQYF. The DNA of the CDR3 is TGTGCCTCAGGGGGATCGGTCTACGAGCAGTACTTC.

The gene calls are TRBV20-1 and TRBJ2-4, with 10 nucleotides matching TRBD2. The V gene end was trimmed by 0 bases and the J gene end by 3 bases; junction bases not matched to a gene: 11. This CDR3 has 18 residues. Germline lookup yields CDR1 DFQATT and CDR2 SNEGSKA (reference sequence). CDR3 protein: CSAREQREGRWGKNIQYF. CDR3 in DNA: TGCAGTGCTAGAGAACAGCGGGAGGGCCGTTGGGGCAAAAACATTCAGTACTTC.

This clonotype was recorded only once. The CDR3 spells CSAGAPLTNYGYTF. The CDR3 nucleotides are TGCAGTGCTGGAGCGCCCCTTACTAACTATGGCTACACCTTC. The chain joins TRBV20-1 to TRBJ1-2; D call uncertain. Trimming left V 5 bases short and J 0 bases short, with 13 bases between. Germline V gene lookup returns CDR1 DFQATT and CDR2 SNEGSKA (reference sequence). This CDR3 contains 14 residues.

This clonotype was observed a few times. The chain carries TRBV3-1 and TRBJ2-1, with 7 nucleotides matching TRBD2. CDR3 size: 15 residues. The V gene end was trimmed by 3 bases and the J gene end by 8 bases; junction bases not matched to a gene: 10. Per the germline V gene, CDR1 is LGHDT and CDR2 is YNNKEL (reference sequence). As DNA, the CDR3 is TGTGCCAGCAGCCAGGCCTCTACTAGCGTACATGAGCAGTTCTTC. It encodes CASSQASTSVHEQFF.

The CDR3 coding sequence is TGCGCCAGCAGCCAAGAAGGGGACGCGTTTTCAGATACGCAGTATTTT. This encodes CASSQEGDAFSDTQYF. V usage is TRBV4-1 and J usage is TRBJ2-3, with D perhaps assigned TRBD1 or TRBD2 (5 bases each). Germline CDR1 is MGHRA and CDR2 is YSYEKL. There are 16 residues in the CDR3. Trimming removed 0 bases at V and 4 bases at J, with 14 bases between.

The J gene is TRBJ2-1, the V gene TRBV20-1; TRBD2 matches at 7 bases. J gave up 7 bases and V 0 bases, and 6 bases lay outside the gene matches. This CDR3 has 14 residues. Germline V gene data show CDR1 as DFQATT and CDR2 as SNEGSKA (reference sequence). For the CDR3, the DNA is TGCAGTGCTAGAGAGGGTCTGCGGGGGAATGAGCAGTTCTTC. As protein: CSAREGLRGNEQFF.

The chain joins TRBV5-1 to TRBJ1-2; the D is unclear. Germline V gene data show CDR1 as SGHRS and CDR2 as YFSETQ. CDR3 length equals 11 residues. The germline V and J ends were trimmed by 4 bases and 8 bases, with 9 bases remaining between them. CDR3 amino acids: CASSLEQGYTF. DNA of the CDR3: TGCGCCAGCAGCCTTGAACAAGGCTACACCTTC.

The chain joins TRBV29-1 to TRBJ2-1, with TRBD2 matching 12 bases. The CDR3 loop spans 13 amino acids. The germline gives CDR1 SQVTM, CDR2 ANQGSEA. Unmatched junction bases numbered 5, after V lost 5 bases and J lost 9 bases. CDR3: CSVKLAGGGEQFF. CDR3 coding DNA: TGCAGCGTTAAACTAGCGGGAGGAGGTGAGCAGTTCTTC.

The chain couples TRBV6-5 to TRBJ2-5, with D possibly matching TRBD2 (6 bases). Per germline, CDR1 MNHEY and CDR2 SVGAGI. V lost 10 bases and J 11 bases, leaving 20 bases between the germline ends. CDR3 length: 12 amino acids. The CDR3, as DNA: TGTGCCACCGGGACTGGCAACAATGAGCAGTACTTC. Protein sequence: CATGTGNNEQYF.